This T cell receptor beta chain was identified in a study of blood T cells in healthy people across ages. About the research overall: Per two T cells, about one barcoded beta molecule was captured through template switching.

This clonotype appeared a single time. Its specificity is unknown. General study points: PBMCs that were unsorted prevented a conclusive naive versus antigen-experienced comparison. Any changes in expanded clonotypes were possibly confounded, as donor CMV status remained unknown.

Isolating PBMCs gave at least 6 million of these cells per sample. A J-beta primer mix and a sample-barcoded 5' primer were used in a second PCR of about 7 to 12 cycles. One entry per CDR3 protein, called by TCRdb with MiXCR from the 5' RACE reads. This table has about 780,000 distinct CDR3 sequences, about 59% appearing once. The receptor comes from a man aged 25 to 45 in good health. Material for sequencing was blood.

CDR3 bases: TGTGCCAGCAGTTTAAAGAGGGCACGGGAACCCCAGCATTTT. Translation gives CASSLKRAREPQHF. J is TRBJ1-5 and V is TRBV27; D is ambiguous. This CDR3 is built from 14 residues. Trimming cost V 2 bases and J 10 bases, with 15 bases left between them. Per the germline V gene, CDR1 is MNHEY and CDR2 is SMNVEV (reference sequence).